This T cell receptor (beta chain) derives from a study of cytomegalovirus exposure and HLA in healthy donors. Trimming took 6 bases from V and 4 from J, leaving 15 bases between them. This CDR3 comprises 14 residues. In germline, CDR1 is MNHEY, CDR2 SVGAGI. A remark on this clone: Its specificity is not known.

Study-wide results and limits: As was reported, the classifier diagnosed cytomegalovirus status with high specificity and sensitivity. The authors enumerated roughly 160 TCR beta chains as linked to cytomegalovirus.

The PCR made use of 60 Vbeta and 13 Jbeta primers. TCRdb's table, derived via immunoSEQ multiplex PCR, lists solely in-frame clones and lacks some. Of 200,000 or so clones listed, 76% are singletons. Sequenced input: PBMCs. The TCR originated in a man aged 18 to 29 in good health and CMV-seronegative. This sequence joins TRBV6-5 and TRBJ1-1; D uncertain. In DNA form, the CDR3 reads TGTGCCAGCAGGACGGGAGTTTCCAGCACTGAAGCTTTCTTT. Protein product: CASRTGVSSTEAFF.